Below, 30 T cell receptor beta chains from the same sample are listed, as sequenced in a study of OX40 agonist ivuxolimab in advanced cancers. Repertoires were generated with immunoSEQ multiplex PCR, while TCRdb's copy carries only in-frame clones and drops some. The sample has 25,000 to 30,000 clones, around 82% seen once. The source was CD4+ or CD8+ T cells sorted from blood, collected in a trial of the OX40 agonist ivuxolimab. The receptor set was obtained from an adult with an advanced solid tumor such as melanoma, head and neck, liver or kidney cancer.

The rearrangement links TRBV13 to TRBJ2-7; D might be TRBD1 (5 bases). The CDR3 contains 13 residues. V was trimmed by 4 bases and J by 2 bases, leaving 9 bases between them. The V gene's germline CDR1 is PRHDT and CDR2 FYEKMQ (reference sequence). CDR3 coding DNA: TGTGCCAGCAGCTCCCGACAGACCTACGAGCAGTACTTC. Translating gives CASSSRQTYEQYF.

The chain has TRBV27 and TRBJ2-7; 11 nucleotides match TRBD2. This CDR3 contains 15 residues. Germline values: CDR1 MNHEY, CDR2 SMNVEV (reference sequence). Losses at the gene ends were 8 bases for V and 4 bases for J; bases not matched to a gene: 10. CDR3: CASGGSGTSGYEQYF. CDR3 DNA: TGTGCCAGCGGGGGATCCGGGACTAGCGGTTACGAGCAGTACTTC.

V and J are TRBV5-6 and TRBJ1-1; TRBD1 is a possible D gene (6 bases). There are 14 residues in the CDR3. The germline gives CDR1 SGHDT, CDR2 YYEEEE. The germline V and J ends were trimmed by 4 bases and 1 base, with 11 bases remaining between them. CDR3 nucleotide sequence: TGTGCCAGCAGCGAACCGGACAGGAACACTGAAGCTTTCTTT. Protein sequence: CASSEPDRNTEAFF.

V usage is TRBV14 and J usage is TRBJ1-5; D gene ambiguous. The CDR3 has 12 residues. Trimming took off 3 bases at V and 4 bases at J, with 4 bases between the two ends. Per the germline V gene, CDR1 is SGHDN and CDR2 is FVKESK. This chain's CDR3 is CASSHTNQPQHF. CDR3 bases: TGTGCCAGCAGCCATACAAATCAGCCCCAGCATTTT.

The CDR3 nucleotides are TGTGCCAGCTCCCGGGACACTTTAGCCAAAAACATTCAGTACTTC. Its translation: CASSRDTLAKNIQYF. The V and J genes are TRBV27 and TRBJ2-4; maybe TRBD1 (6 bases). Germline assignment: CDR1 MNHEY and CDR2 SMNVEV (reference sequence). The CDR3 has 15 amino acids. Trimming took 8 bases from V and 0 from J, leaving 14 bases between them.

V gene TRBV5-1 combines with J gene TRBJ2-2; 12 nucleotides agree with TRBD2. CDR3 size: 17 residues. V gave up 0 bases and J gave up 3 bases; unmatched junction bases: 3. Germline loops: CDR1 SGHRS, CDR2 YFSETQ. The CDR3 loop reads CASSLAASGGDTGELFF. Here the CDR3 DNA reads TGCGCCAGCAGCTTGGCGGCTAGCGGGGGGGACACCGGGGAGCTGTTTTTT.

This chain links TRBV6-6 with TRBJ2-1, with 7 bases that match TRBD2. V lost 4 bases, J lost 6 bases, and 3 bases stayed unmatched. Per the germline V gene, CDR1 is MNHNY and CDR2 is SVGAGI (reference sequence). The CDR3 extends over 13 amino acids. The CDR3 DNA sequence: TGTGCCAGCAGTTCCACTAGCGTCAATGAGCAGTTCTTC. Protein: CASSSTSVNEQFF.

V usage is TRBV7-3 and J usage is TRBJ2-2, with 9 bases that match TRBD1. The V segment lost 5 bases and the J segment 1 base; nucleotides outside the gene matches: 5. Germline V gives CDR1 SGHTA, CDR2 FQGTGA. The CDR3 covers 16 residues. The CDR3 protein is CASSPWTGENTGELFF. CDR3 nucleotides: TGTGCCAGCAGCCCATGGACAGGGGAGAACACCGGGGAGCTGTTTTTT.

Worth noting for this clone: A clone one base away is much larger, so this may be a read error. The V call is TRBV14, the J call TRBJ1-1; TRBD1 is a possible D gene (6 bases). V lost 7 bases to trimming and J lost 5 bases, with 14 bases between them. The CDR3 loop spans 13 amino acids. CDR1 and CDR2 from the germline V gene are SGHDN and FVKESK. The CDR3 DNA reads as TGTGCCAGCACCCGGCAGGGGCGGACTGAAGCTTTCTTT. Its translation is CASTRQGRTEAFF.

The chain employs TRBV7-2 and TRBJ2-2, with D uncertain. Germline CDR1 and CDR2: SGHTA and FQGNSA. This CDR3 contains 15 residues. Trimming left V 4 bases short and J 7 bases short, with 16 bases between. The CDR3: CASSSDGPSVGELFF. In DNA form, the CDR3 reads TGTGCCAGCAGCTCGGACGGTCCTAGTGTCGGGGAGCTGTTTTTT.

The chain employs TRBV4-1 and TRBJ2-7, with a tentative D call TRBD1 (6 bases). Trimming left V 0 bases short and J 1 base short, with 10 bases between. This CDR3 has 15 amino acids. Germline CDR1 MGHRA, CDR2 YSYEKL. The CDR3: CASSQDTGLSYEQYF. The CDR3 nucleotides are TGCGCCAGCAGCCAAGATACAGGGTTGTCCTACGAGCAGTACTTC.

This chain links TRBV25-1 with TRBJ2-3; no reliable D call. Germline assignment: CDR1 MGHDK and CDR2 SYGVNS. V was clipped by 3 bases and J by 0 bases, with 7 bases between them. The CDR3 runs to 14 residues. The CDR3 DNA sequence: TGTGCCAGCAGTGATTGGGGTAGCACAGATACGCAGTATTTT. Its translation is CASSDWGSTDTQYF.

The DNA of the CDR3 is TGTGCCAGCAGTTTGTGGCTCGGGGAGACCCAGTACTTC. Translating gives CASSLWLGETQYF. J is TRBJ2-5 and V is TRBV27; D not resolved. CDR3 size: 13 residues. CDR1 and CDR2 from the germline V gene are MNHEY and SMNVEV (reference sequence). V was trimmed by 3 bases and J by 5 bases, leaving 10 bases between them.

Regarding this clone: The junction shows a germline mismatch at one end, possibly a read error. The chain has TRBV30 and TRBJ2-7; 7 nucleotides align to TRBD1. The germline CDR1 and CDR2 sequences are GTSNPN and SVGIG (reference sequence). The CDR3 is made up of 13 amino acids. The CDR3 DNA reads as TGTGCCTGGAGCGCCGGCGTAGGGGACAGACCAGACTTC. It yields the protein CAWSAGVGDRPDF. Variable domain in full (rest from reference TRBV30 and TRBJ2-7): SQTIHQWPATLVQPVGSPLSLECTVEGTSNPNLYWYRQAAGRGLQLLFYSVGIGQISSEVPQNLSASRPQDRQFILSSKKLLLSDSGFYLCAWSAGVGDRPDFGPGTRLTVT.

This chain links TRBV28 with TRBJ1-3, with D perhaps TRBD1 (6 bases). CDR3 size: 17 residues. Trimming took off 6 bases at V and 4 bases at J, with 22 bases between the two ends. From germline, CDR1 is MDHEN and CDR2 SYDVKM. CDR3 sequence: CASRGVKGEVRGNTIYF. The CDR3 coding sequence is TGTGCCAGCAGGGGCGTGAAGGGGGAGGTTAGGGGAAACACCATATATTTT.

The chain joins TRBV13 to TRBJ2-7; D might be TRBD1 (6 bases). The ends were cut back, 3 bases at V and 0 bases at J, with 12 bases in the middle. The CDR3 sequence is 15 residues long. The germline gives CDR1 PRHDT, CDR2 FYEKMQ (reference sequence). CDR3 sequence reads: CASSFGTLSSYEQYF. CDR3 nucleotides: TGTGCCAGCAGCTTTGGGACATTAAGCTCCTACGAGCAGTACTTC.

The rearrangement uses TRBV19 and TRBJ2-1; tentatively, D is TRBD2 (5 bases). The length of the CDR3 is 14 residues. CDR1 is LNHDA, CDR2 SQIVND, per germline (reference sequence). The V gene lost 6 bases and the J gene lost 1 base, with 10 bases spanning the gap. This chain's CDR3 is CASSEGGSYNEQFF. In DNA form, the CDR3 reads TGTGCCAGTAGCGAGGGTGGTTCCTACAATGAGCAGTTCTTC. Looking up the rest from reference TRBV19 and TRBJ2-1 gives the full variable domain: DGGITQSPKYLFRKEGQNVTLSCEQNLNHDAMYWYRQDPGQGLRLIYYSQIVNDFQKGDIAEGYSVSREKKESFPLTVTSAQKNPTAFYLCASSEGGSYNEQFFGPGTRLTVL.

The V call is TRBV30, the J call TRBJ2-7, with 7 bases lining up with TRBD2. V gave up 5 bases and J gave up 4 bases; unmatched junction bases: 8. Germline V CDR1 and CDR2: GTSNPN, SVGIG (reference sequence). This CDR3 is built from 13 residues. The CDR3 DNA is TGTGCCTGGTGCCGCGGGAGTGTGTACGAGCAGTACTTC. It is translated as CAWCRGSVYEQYF.

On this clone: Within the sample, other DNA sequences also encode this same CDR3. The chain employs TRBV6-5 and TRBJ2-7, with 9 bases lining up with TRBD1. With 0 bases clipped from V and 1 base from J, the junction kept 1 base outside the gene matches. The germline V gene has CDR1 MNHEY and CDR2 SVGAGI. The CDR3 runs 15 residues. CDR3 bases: TGTGCCAGCAGTTACTCTGGGACAGGGTCCTACGAGCAGTACTTC. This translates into CASSYSGTGSYEQYF.

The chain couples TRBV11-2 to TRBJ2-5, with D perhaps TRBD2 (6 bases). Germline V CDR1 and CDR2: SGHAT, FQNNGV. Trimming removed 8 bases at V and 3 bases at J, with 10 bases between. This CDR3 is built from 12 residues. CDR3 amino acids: CASGLPEETQYF. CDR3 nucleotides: TGTGCCAGCGGACTACCTGAAGAGACCCAGTACTTC.

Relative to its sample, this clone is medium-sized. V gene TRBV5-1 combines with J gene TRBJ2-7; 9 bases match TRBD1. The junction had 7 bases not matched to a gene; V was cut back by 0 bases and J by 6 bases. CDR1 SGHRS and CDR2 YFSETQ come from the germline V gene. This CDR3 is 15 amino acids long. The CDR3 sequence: CASSLAGQGKREQYF. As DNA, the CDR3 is TGCGCCAGCAGCTTGGCGGGACAGGGTAAACGCGAGCAGTACTTC.

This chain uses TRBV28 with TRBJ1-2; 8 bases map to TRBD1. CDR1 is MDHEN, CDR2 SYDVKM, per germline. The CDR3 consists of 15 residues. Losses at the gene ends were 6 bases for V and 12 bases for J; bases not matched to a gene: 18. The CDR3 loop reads CASSSRTGGDRIHTF. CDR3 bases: TGTGCCAGCAGCTCGCGCACAGGGGGGGACAGGATTCACACCTTC.

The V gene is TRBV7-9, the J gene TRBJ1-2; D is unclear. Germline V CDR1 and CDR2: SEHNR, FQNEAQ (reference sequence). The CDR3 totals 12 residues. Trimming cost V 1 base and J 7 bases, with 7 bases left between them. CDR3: CASSLGPAGYTF. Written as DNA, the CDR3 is TGTGCCAGCAGCTTAGGCCCAGCTGGCTACACCTTC.

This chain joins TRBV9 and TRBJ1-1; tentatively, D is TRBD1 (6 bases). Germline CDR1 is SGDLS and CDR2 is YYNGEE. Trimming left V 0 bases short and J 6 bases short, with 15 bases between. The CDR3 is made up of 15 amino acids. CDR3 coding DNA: TGTGCCAGCAGCGTAGGGGGGGCTGCAGGTGCTGAAGCTTTCTTT. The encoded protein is CASSVGGAAGAEAFF. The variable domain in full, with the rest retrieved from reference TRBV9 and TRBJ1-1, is DSGVTQTPKHLITATGQRVTLRCSPRSGDLSVYWYQQSLDQGLQFLIQYYNGEERAKGNILERFSAQQFPDLHSELNLSSLELGDSALYFCASSVGGAAGAEAFFGQGTRLTVV.

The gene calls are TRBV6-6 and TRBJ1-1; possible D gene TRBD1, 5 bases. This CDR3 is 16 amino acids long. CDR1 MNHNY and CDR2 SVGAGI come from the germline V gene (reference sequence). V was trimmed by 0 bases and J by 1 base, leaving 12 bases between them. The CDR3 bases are TGTGCCAGCAGTTACTCGACTGGGGCGGAGAACACTGAAGCTTTCTTT. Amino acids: CASSYSTGAENTEAFF.

DNA for the CDR3: TGTGCCAGCAGCTTAGGTACGCCGGATGAGCAGTTCTTC. Protein sequence: CASSLGTPDEQFF. The J gene is TRBJ2-1, the V gene TRBV7-2; D is ambiguous. V lost 1 base to trimming and J lost 8 bases, with 9 bases between them. CDR3 length: 13 amino acids. CDR1 is SGHTA and CDR2 is FQGNSA in the germline V gene.

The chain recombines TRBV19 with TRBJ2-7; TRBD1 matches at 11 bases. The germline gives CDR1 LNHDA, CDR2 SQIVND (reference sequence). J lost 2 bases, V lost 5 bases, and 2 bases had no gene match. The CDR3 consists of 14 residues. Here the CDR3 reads CASSLGQGAYEQYF. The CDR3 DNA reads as TGTGCCAGTAGTTTGGGACAGGGGGCCTACGAGCAGTACTTC.

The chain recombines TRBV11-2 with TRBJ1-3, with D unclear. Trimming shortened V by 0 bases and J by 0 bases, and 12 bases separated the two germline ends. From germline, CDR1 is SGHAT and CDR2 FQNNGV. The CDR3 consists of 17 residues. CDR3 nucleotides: TGTGCCAGCAGCTTAGATGCGGGCATACACTCTGGAAACACCATATATTTT. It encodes CASSLDAGIHSGNTIYF.

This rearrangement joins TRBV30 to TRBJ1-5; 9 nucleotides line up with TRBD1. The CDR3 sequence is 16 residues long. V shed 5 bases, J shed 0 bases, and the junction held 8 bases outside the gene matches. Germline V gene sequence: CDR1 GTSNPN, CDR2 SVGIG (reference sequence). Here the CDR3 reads CAWGTGTYPSNQPQHF. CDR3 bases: TGTGCCTGGGGGACAGGGACCTACCCTAGCAATCAGCCCCAGCATTTT.

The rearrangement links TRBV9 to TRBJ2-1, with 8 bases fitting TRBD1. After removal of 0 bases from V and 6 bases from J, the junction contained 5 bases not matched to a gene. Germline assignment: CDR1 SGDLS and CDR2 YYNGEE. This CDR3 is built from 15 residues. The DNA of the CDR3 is TGTGCCAGCAGCGTAGGGCAGGGGGCTCTCAATGAGCAGTTCTTC. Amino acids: CASSVGQGALNEQFF.